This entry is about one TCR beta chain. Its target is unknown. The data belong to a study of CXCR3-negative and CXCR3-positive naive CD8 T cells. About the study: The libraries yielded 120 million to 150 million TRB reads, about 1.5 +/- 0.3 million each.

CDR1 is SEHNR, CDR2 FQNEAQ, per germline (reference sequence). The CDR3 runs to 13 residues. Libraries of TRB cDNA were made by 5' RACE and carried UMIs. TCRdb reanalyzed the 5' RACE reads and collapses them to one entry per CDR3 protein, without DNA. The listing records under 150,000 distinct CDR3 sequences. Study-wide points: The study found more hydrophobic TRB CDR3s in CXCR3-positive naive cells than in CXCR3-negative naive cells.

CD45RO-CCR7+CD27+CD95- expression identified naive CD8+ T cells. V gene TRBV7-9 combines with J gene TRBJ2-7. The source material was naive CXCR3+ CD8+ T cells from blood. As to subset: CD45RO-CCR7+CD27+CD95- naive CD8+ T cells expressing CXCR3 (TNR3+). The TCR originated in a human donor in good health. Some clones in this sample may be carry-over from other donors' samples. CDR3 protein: CASSSAGAYEQYF.